These 23 T cell receptor beta chains were sequenced from one sample in a study of shared clonotypes between healthy human individuals. The protocol was immunoSEQ multiplex PCR, while the TCRdb copy is restricted to in-frame clones and leaves out a portion. Among millions of clones listed, about 95% were seen once. Naive CD8 cells comprised CD45RO-negative, CCR7-positively selected cells, excluding terminally differentiated effector memory CD45RA+ cells. Material: naive CD8+ T cells sorted from blood. Receptor source: a young man in good health.

The V and J genes are TRBV11-2 and TRBJ2-2; D uncertain. V lost 0 bases to trimming and J lost 1 base, with 12 bases between them. CDR1 and CDR2 (germline): SGHAT, FQNNGV. This CDR3 spans 17 amino acids. The CDR3 sequence is CASSLDPGAVNTGELFF. The CDR3 DNA is TGTGCCAGCAGCTTAGATCCGGGCGCGGTGAACACCGGGGAGCTGTTTTTT.

J is TRBJ1-1 and V is TRBV19; tentative D call: TRBD1 (5 bases). Germline CDR1 reads LNHDA; CDR2 reads SQIVND (reference sequence). The CDR3 extends over 12 amino acids. V gave up 8 bases and J gave up 3 bases, with 10 bases separating them. CDR3: CASQGGYTEAFF. The DNA for the CDR3 is TGTGCCAGTCAGGGTGGGTACACTGAAGCTTTCTTT.

This sequence joins TRBV5-1 and TRBJ2-5; no clear D. CDR1 and CDR2 from the germline V gene are SGHRS and YFSETQ. V gave up 2 bases and J gave up 0 bases, with 5 bases separating them. The length of the CDR3 is 13 residues. CDR3 amino acids: CASSFAYQETQYF. The CDR3, as DNA: TGCGCCAGCAGCTTTGCCTACCAAGAGACCCAGTACTTC.

The rearrangement uses TRBV2 and TRBJ2-1; the D is unclear. The V and J ends lost 3 bases and 0 bases respectively, with 9 bases between them. Germline lookup yields CDR1 SNHLY and CDR2 FYNNEI. This CDR3 is 15 amino acids long. The CDR3 nucleotides are TGTGCCAGCAGTGATTACTACATCTCCTACAATGAGCAGTTCTTC. The encoded protein is CASSDYYISYNEQFF.

In nucleotides, the CDR3 is TGCGCCAGCAGCTTGATAAGCTCCTATAATTCACCCCTCCACTTT. Protein sequence: CASSLISSYNSPLHF. The V gene is TRBV5-1, the J gene TRBJ1-6; no clear D. The CDR3 consists of 15 residues. The V end lost 1 base, the J end lost 0 bases, and 5 bases lay between the germline ends. CDR1 is SGHRS and CDR2 is YFSETQ in the germline V gene.

This chain connects TRBV9 to TRBJ2-7; TRBD2 matches 12 bases. The CDR3 is made up of 15 amino acids. Losses at the gene ends were 4 bases for V and 3 bases for J; bases not matched to a gene: 5. CDR1 and CDR2 (germline): SGDLS, YYNGEE. In DNA, the CDR3 is TGTGCCAGCAGCTCATCACTAGCGGGGGGCTACGAGCAGTACTTC. Amino acid sequence: CASSSSLAGGYEQYF.

The chain uses TRBV27 and TRBJ1-5, with TRBD1 matching 8 bases. The CDR3 covers 13 residues. The germline gives CDR1 MNHEY, CDR2 SMNVEV (reference sequence). Trimming at V came to 5 bases and at J to 6 bases, leaving 3 bases not matched to a gene. In DNA form, the CDR3 reads TGTGCCAGCAGTGACAGGGGCGGTCAGCCCCAGCATTTT. Translation gives CASSDRGGQPQHF.

A note on this clone: Other nucleotide sequences in the sample specify the same CDR3. This chain joins TRBV9 and TRBJ2-2; D call uncertain. The CDR3 runs 12 residues. V was pared by 0 bases and J by 7 bases, with 4 bases between. Germline V CDR1 and CDR2: SGDLS, YYNGEE. The CDR3 DNA reads as TGTGCCAGCAGCGTAGTAGACGGGGAGCTGTTTTTT. As protein: CASSVVDGELFF. Complete variable domain (other parts from reference TRBV9 and TRBJ2-2): DSGVTQTPKHLITATGQRVTLRCSPRSGDLSVYWYQQSLDQGLQFLIQYYNGEERAKGNILERFSAQQFPDLHSELNLSSLELGDSALYFCASSVVDGELFFGEGSRLTVL.

V usage is TRBV4-1 and J usage is TRBJ2-7; no clear D gene. Trimming removed 1 base from V and 0 bases from J, with 13 bases in between. Germline lookup yields CDR1 MGHRA and CDR2 YSYEKL. This CDR3 comprises 16 residues. The CDR3, as DNA: TGCGCCAGCAGCCAAGTCCCGGAACCGAGCTCCTACGAGCAGTACTTC. Its protein product is CASSQVPEPSSYEQYF.

This clone has a handful of counts. The chain couples TRBV29-1 to TRBJ1-2; D ambiguous. The V end lost 3 bases, the J end lost 1 base, and 6 bases lay between the germline ends. This CDR3 is 12 amino acids long. Germline CDR1 SQVTM, CDR2 ANQGSEA. The CDR3 spells CSVDYSNYGYTF. CDR3 DNA sequence: TGCAGCGTTGATTACAGTAACTATGGCTACACCTTC.

This clone is a singleton in its sample. V gene TRBV27 combines with J gene TRBJ2-7; D is unresolved. The ends were cut back, 8 bases at V and 2 bases at J, with 16 bases in the middle. Germline lookup yields CDR1 MNHEY and CDR2 SMNVEV (reference sequence). This CDR3 comprises 14 residues. The DNA for the CDR3 is TGTGCCAGCGCAAACTCGGAGTCCCCCTACGAGCAGTACTTC. Translation gives CASANSESPYEQYF.

A single count supports this clone. V gene TRBV13 combines with J gene TRBJ1-4, with D perhaps matching TRBD1 (5 bases). This CDR3 has 12 residues. Trimming shortened V by 5 bases and J by 13 bases, and 14 bases separated the two germline ends. Germline CDR1 is PRHDT and CDR2 is FYEKMQ (reference sequence). The CDR3 bases are TGTGCCAGCAGCCGCATGGGCACAGGACTGTTTTTT. It specifies CASSRMGTGLFF.

The V and J genes are TRBV28 and TRBJ1-2; D gene uncertain. The V end was cut by 2 bases, the J end by 3 bases, with 7 bases between. The CDR3 runs 13 residues. The germline V gene encodes CDR1 MDHEN and CDR2 SYDVKM. As DNA, the CDR3 is TGTGCCAGCAGTTTAAACGCGCACTATGGCTACACCTTC. It translates to CASSLNAHYGYTF.

About this clone: In the same sample, other DNA sequences code for this CDR3. This chain connects TRBV27 to TRBJ2-3; tentatively, D is TRBD2 (6 bases). V was pared by 3 bases and J by 1 base, with 8 bases between. The length of the CDR3 is 14 residues. CDR1 is MNHEY, CDR2 SMNVEV, per germline (reference sequence). The CDR3 bases are TGTGCCAGCAGTTTCGGGACTGGCACAGATACGCAGTATTTT. It is translated as CASSFGTGTDTQYF.

The chain links TRBV5-5 to TRBJ1-2, with D perhaps TRBD1 (6 bases). Per the germline V gene, CDR1 is SGHKS and CDR2 is YYEKEE (reference sequence). The CDR3 totals 14 residues. V was cut by 5 bases and J by 1 base, with 12 bases left in between. As DNA, the CDR3 is TGTGCCAGCAGTCTAAACAGGGTTAACTATGGCTACACCTTC. Translated, it gives CASSLNRVNYGYTF.

V gene TRBV7-8 combines with J gene TRBJ1-1; unclear D gene. Germline CDR1 and CDR2: SGHVS and FQNEAQ. With 11 bases removed from V and 0 bases from J, the gap between germline ends came to 10 bases. CDR3 length: 12 residues. The CDR3 reads CACGPLNTEAFF. The CDR3 bases are TGTGCCTGTGGACCTCTGAACACTGAAGCTTTCTTT.

The rearrangement links TRBV4-2 to TRBJ2-1; a possible D gene is TRBD2 (6 bases). V gave up 2 bases and J gave up 7 bases, with 18 bases separating them. Germline V gene sequence: CDR1 LGHNA, CDR2 YNFKEQ. This CDR3 is built from 16 residues. CDR3 nucleotides: TGTGCCAGCAGCCAATCAGAGACGGGAGCTTGGAATGAGCAGTTCTTC. Its translation: CASSQSETGAWNEQFF.

The J gene is TRBJ2-7, the V gene TRBV6-5; D is undetermined. V was pared by 6 bases and J by 7 bases, with 13 bases between. Germline assignment: CDR1 MNHEY and CDR2 SVGAGI. The CDR3 spans 12 residues. This CDR3 is CASSLRSAEQYF. CDR3 in DNA: TGTGCCAGCAGCCTACGTAGTGCGGAGCAGTACTTC.

V usage is TRBV9 and J usage is TRBJ2-6, with D unclear. The CDR3 runs to 17 residues. Germline V gene sequence: CDR1 SGDLS, CDR2 YYNGEE. Between the trimmed V and J ends, which lost 0 bases and 1 base, there was a span of 11 bases. The CDR3 is CASSVAGKDSGANVLTF. The DNA for the CDR3 is TGTGCCAGCAGCGTAGCTGGAAAGGATTCTGGGGCCAACGTCCTGACTTTC.

The V and J genes are TRBV28 and TRBJ2-1, with D maybe TRBD2 (6 bases). CDR3 length equals 17 residues. The germline gives CDR1 MDHEN, CDR2 SYDVKM. V lost 4 bases and J lost 0, with 16 bases in between. The CDR3 protein is CASSSPAEGSSYNEQFF. CDR3 coding DNA: TGTGCCAGCAGTTCACCAGCGGAGGGAAGCTCCTACAATGAGCAGTTCTTC.

This sequence joins TRBV7-9 and TRBJ2-5, with 9 bases lining up with TRBD1. Per germline, CDR1 SEHNR and CDR2 FQNEAQ (reference sequence). The CDR3 runs to 15 residues. V shed 2 bases and J 4 bases; nucleotides not matched to a gene: 5. The chain's CDR3 is CASSLPDRGGETQYF. The DNA for the CDR3 is TGTGCCAGCAGCTTACCGGACAGGGGTGGAGAGACCCAGTACTTC.

Points on this clone: Different DNA sequences within this sample yield the same CDR3. The CDR3 bases are TGCGCCAGCAGCTTGAGTTCCTACGAGCAGTACTTC. The encoded protein is CASSLSSYEQYF. The rearrangement uses TRBV5-1 and TRBJ2-7, with D unresolved. Trimming cost V 1 base and J 1 base, with 3 bases left between them. Germline V gene sequence: CDR1 SGHRS, CDR2 YFSETQ. The length of the CDR3 is 12 residues. The full variable domain, its missing parts supplied by reference TRBV5-1 and TRBJ2-7, is KAGVTQTPRYLIKTRGQQVTLSCSPISGHRSVSWYQQTPGQGLQFLFEYFSETQRNKGNFPGRFSGRQFSNSRSEMNVSTLELGDSALYLCASSLSSYEQYFGPGTRLTVT.

Notes on this clone: This sample also contains other DNA sequences that code for the same CDR3. The chain carries TRBV30 and TRBJ2-7; 9 bases align to TRBD1. The CDR3 is 13 amino acids. Germline loops: CDR1 GTSNPN, CDR2 SVGIG (reference sequence). J lost 6 bases, V lost 2 bases, and 5 bases had no gene match. The CDR3 region has the DNA TGTGCCTGGAGTTGGGACAGGGTTTCCGAGCAGTACTTC. Protein: CAWSWDRVSEQYF. The full variable domain, its missing parts supplied by reference TRBV30 and TRBJ2-7, is SQTIHQWPATLVQPVGSPLSLECTVEGTSNPNLYWYRQAAGRGLQLLFYSVGIGQISSEVPQNLSASRPQDRQFILSSKKLLLSDSGFYLCAWSWDRVSEQYFGPGTRLTVT.